The source of this TCR beta chain is a study of cytomegalovirus exposure and HLA in healthy donors. Researchers ran the PCR with 60 Vbeta and 13 Jbeta primers. Assay used: immunoSEQ multiplex PCR; TCRdb lists only in-frame clones, some missing. This sample yields 200,000 to 250,000 clones, of which about 70% are seen a single time; around 2.6% belongs to the top ten. This clone has only one observation. The CDR3 spans 15 residues. The germline V gene encodes CDR1 MNHEY and CDR2 SMNVEV (reference sequence). The V end was cut by 2 bases, the J end by 4 bases, with 15 bases between. The sequenced sample consisted of PBMCs. The receptor was derived from a man aged 40-49 years in good health and CMV-seropositive. The chain links TRBV27 to TRBJ2-7, with D perhaps TRBD2 (5 bases). In nucleotides, the CDR3 is TGTGCCAGCAGTTTAGTCTGGAGGTATCCATACGAGCAGTACTTC. Amino acids: CASSLVWRYPYEQYF.